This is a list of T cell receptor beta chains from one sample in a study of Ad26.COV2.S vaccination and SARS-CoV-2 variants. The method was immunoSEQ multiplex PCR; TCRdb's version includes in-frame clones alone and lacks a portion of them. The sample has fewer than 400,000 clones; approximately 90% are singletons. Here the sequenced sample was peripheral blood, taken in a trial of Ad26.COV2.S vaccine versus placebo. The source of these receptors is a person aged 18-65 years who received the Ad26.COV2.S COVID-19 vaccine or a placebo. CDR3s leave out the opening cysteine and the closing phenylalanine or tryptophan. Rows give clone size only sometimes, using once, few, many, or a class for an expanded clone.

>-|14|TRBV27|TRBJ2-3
ASSATLQGMGDTQY
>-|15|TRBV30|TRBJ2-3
AWSVGGRAFRTDTQY
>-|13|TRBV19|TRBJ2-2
ASSIPAGVPGELF
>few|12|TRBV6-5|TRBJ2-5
ASSYGSGEETQY
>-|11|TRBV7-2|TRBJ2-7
ASSWDQSYEQY
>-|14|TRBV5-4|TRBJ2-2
ASSPGTSGSMRELF
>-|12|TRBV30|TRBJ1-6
AWSVSGFGSPLH
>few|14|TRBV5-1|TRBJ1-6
ASKREGASYNSPLH
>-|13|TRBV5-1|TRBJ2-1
ASSPGVRHYNEQF
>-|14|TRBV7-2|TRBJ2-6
ASSLSQNSGANVLT
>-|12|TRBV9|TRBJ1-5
ASSLGTGNQPQH
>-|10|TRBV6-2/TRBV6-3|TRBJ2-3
ASSPQTDTQY
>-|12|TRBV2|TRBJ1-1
ASSAGQVTLKAF
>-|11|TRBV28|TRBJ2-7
ASSLGQGYEQY
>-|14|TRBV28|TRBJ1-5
ASSPLEGQGSQPQH
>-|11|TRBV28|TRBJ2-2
ASRRTNTGELF